The 21 T cell receptor beta chains presented below share a single source sample, sequenced in a study of early stage breast cancer tumors (dated by TCRdb to the late 2010s). The receptor library was made with the immunoSEQ multiplex PCR assay. As stored in TCRdb, this immuneACCESS dataset retains in-frame rearrangements with V and J assigned. A fraction of the clones does not appear; measured against another copy, unresolved V genes explain less than half of the discrepancy, and the remainder lacks a known reason. This sample is represented by 25,000 to 35,000 clones; under 60% of them were singletons. The ten largest account for approximately 8% of the sample. The sequencing input was breast tumor tissue. Receptors originate from a person aged 50-59 years with breast cancer.

The V and J genes are TRBV25-1 and TRBJ2-7; weak D call: TRBD1 (6 bases). CDR1 is MGHDK and CDR2 is SYGVNS in the germline V gene. CDR3 length: 13 amino acids. Trimming took off 4 bases at V and 6 bases at J, with 13 bases between the two ends. This CDR3 reads CASSARTDGEQYF. Here the CDR3 DNA reads TGTGCCAGCAGTGCACGGACAGACGGCGAGCAGTACTTC.

This chain links TRBV5-1 with TRBJ2-3; the match to TRBD2 covers 8 bases. Germline trimming cut 4 bases from V and 4 bases from J; bases unmatched to any gene: 8. The CDR3 is made up of 15 amino acids. CDR1 and CDR2 (germline): SGHRS, YFSETQ. CDR3 nucleotides: TGCGCCAGCAGCGGGGGACTAGTTATGGCAGATACGCAGTATTTT. Protein: CASSGGLVMADTQYF. The variable domain in full, with the rest retrieved from reference TRBV5-1 and TRBJ2-3, is KAGVTQTPRYLIKTRGQQVTLSCSPISGHRSVSWYQQTPGQGLQFLFEYFSETQRNKGNFPGRFSGRQFSNSRSEMNVSTLELGDSALYLCASSGGLVMADTQYFGPGTRLTVL.

This chain links TRBV7-8 with TRBJ2-5; D ambiguous. The CDR3 spans 15 residues. Germline V lookup: CDR1 SGHVS, CDR2 FQNEAQ. V lost 2 bases and J 2 bases, leaving 12 bases between the germline ends. CDR3 nucleotides: TGTGCCAGCAGCTTATTACAGTTGAGACAAGAGACCCAGTACTTC. As protein: CASSLLQLRQETQYF.

The genes are TRBV19 and TRBJ2-1, with D perhaps TRBD1 (5 bases). Trimming pared 9 bases from V and 5 bases from J, leaving 26 bases between. Germline CDR1 reads LNHDA; CDR2 reads SQIVND (reference sequence). The CDR3 runs 17 residues. In DNA form, the CDR3 reads TGTGCCAGCACCAGGGATCTGGGGCGGTTGTCGGACAATGAGCAGTTCTTC. Residues: CASTRDLGRLSDNEQFF.

The chain has TRBV30 and TRBJ1-5; 8 nucleotides agree with TRBD1. The CDR3 runs 14 residues. Germline CDR1 reads GTSNPN; CDR2 reads SVGIG (reference sequence). V dropped 2 bases and J dropped 4; count of bases not matched to a gene: 4. The CDR3 DNA reads TGTGCCTGGAGTTTAGACAGGGGAAATCAGCCCCAGCATTTT. This sequence encodes CAWSLDRGNQPQHF.

Only a few counts were recorded for this clone. This chain uses TRBV7-8 with TRBJ2-5; no firm D call. Between the trimmed V and J ends, which lost 5 bases and 1 base, there was a span of 8 bases. The CDR3 contains 13 residues. In germline, CDR1 is SGHVS, CDR2 FQNEAQ. The CDR3 region has the DNA TGTGCCAGCAGCCTCCGGAGCCAAGAGACCCAGTACTTC. It yields the protein CASSLRSQETQYF.

The CDR3 protein is CASSLQGTGELFF. The CDR3 DNA reads as TGTGCCAGCAGCTTACAGGGGACCGGGGAGCTGTTTTTT. The chain uses TRBV7-9 and TRBJ2-2; TRBD1 is a possible D gene (6 bases). The germline V and J ends were trimmed by 2 bases and 5 bases, with 6 bases remaining between them. Germline-derived CDR1 and CDR2 are SEHNR and FQNEAQ (reference sequence). The CDR3 is made up of 13 amino acids.

Here the CDR3 reads CAWSVAITDTQYF. The CDR3 region has the DNA TGTGCCTGGAGTGTAGCAATCACAGATACGCAGTATTTT. The rearrangement uses TRBV30 and TRBJ2-3; no firm D call. This CDR3 is 13 amino acids long. V was cut by 0 bases and J by 2 bases, with 6 bases left in between. Germline V gene data show CDR1 as GTSNPN and CDR2 as SVGIG (reference sequence).

The J gene is TRBJ2-7, the V gene TRBV11-2, with a possible D match to TRBD2 (5 bases). Germline V gene lookup returns CDR1 SGHAT and CDR2 FQNNGV. The V and J ends lost 1 base and 3 bases respectively, with 10 bases between them. The CDR3 is 14 residues long. The CDR3 coding sequence is TGTGCCAGCAGCTTAGTAGCTAGCCACTACGAGCAGTACTTC. Amino acids: CASSLVASHYEQYF.

Here the CDR3 DNA reads TGCGCCAGCAGCCATACCAGGGGGTCGGACACTGAAGCTTTCTTT. Its protein is CASSHTRGSDTEAFF. The V gene is TRBV5-1, the J gene TRBJ1-1; 7 positions agree with TRBD1. Germline V gene data show CDR1 as SGHRS and CDR2 as YFSETQ. The CDR3 length is 15 residues. With 4 bases clipped from V and 3 bases from J, the junction kept 9 bases outside the gene matches.

This chain uses TRBV11-1 with TRBJ2-3, with 8 bases fitting TRBD2. Losses at the gene ends were 3 bases for V and 5 bases for J; bases not matched to a gene: 10. This CDR3 spans 16 amino acids. Per germline, CDR1 SGHAT and CDR2 FQDESV (reference sequence). CDR3 coding DNA: TGTGCCAGCAGCTTGGTTACGGGAGGGCGTATAGATACGCAGTATTTT. Translation: CASSLVTGGRIDTQYF.

This clone was detected only a few times. The chain combines TRBV10-3 with TRBJ1-2, with D uncertain. The V end lost 7 bases, the J end lost 8 bases, and 20 bases lay between the germline ends. The V gene's germline CDR1 is ENHRY and CDR2 SYGVKD. The CDR3 consists of 14 residues. The CDR3 spells CAIKRTDARAGYTF. CDR3 DNA: TGTGCCATCAAACGGACTGACGCTCGTGCGGGCTACACCTTC.

This rearrangement joins TRBV5-4 to TRBJ2-7; D perhaps matches TRBD1 (5 bases). The germline V gene encodes CDR1 SGHNT and CDR2 YYREEE (reference sequence). The CDR3 consists of 12 residues. V shed 2 bases and J shed 6 bases, with 9 bases lying between them. The CDR3 nucleotides are TGTGCCAGCAGCTTTTTCCAGGGCGAGCAGTACTTC. As protein: CASSFFQGEQYF.

The chain carries TRBV7-9 and TRBJ2-6; D is ambiguous. CDR3 size: 14 residues. Trimming left V 9 bases short and J 3 bases short, with 12 bases between. Germline loops: CDR1 SEHNR, CDR2 FQNEAQ (reference sequence). CDR3 coding DNA: TGTGCCAGTGGGGTGGGATTTGGGGCCAACGTCCTGACTTTC. Encoded protein: CASGVGFGANVLTF.

The V call is TRBV7-8, the J call TRBJ2-5; D might be TRBD1 (5 bases). The ends were cut back, 3 bases at V and 9 bases at J, with 17 bases in the middle. The germline V gene encodes CDR1 SGHVS and CDR2 FQNEAQ. The CDR3 is 14 residues long. Here the CDR3 reads CASSFGPTTRAQYF. Here the CDR3 DNA reads TGTGCCAGCAGCTTCGGACCAACGACCAGGGCCCAGTACTTC.

The chain uses TRBV28 and TRBJ2-3, with TRBD2 matching 8 bases. From germline, CDR1 is MDHEN and CDR2 SYDVKM. CDR3 length equals 15 residues. The J segment lost 2 bases and the V segment lost 5 bases, leaving 6 bases of the junction unmatched. Here the CDR3 reads CASSPPSGLTDTQYF. CDR3 coding DNA: TGTGCCAGCAGTCCCCCTAGCGGGCTCACAGATACGCAGTATTTT.

This clone turned up a few times. The chain has TRBV5-1 and TRBJ2-3; 9 bases are a match to TRBD2. Germline CDR1 reads SGHRS; CDR2 reads YFSETQ. The V segment lost 1 base and the J segment 0 bases; nucleotides outside the gene matches: 9. This CDR3 is 18 amino acids long. The CDR3 is CASSLSLAGRTSTDTQYF. Here the CDR3 DNA reads TGCGCCAGCAGCTTGAGTCTAGCGGGGAGGACTAGCACAGATACGCAGTATTTT. Variable domain in full (rest from reference TRBV5-1 and TRBJ2-3): KAGVTQTPRYLIKTRGQQVTLSCSPISGHRSVSWYQQTPGQGLQFLFEYFSETQRNKGNFPGRFSGRQFSNSRSEMNVSTLELGDSALYLCASSLSLAGRTSTDTQYFGPGTRLTVL.

V and J are TRBV10-2 and TRBJ2-3; possibly TRBD2 for D (6 bases). Trimming stripped 4 bases from V and 0 bases from J, with 14 bases between. This CDR3 has 16 amino acids. In germline, CDR1 is WSHSY, CDR2 SAAADI. In nucleotides, the CDR3 is TGCGCCAGCAGTGCTCGGGACTTACCTAGCACAGATACGCAGTATTTT. Amino acid sequence: CASSARDLPSTDTQYF.

This clone was observed a handful of times. The chain employs TRBV19 and TRBJ2-2; a weak D match, TRBD1 (5 bases). The CDR3 length is 18 residues. V was trimmed by 3 bases and J by 0 bases, leaving 17 bases between them. Germline lookup yields CDR1 LNHDA and CDR2 SQIVND (reference sequence). The CDR3 reads CASSMGSGSPSNTGELFF. The CDR3 DNA is TGTGCCAGTAGTATGGGTTCAGGGTCCCCTTCGAACACCGGGGAGCTGTTTTTT. The entire variable domain, with the rest obtained from reference TRBV19 and TRBJ2-2, is as follows: DGGITQSPKYLFRKEGQNVTLSCEQNLNHDAMYWYRQDPGQGLRLIYYSQIVNDFQKGDIAEGYSVSREKKESFPLTVTSAQKNPTAFYLCASSMGSGSPSNTGELFFGEGSRLTVL.

This clone came up a few times. The genes are TRBV6-5 and TRBJ1-2; D not certain. The germline V gene encodes CDR1 MNHEY and CDR2 SVGAGI. The ends were cut back, 6 bases at V and 6 bases at J, with 11 bases in the middle. This CDR3 contains 12 residues. The DNA for the CDR3 is TGTGCCAGCAGGGATGCGTTGGATGGCTACACCTTC. It is translated as CASRDALDGYTF.

CDR3 coding DNA: TGTGCCTGGAGTATAGGACTAGCGGGAAATGCAGATACGCAGTATTTT. This encodes CAWSIGLAGNADTQYF. The chain uses TRBV30 and TRBJ2-3, with TRBD2 identical over 12 bases. Germline values: CDR1 GTSNPN, CDR2 SVGIG (reference sequence). The J segment lost 4 bases and the V segment lost 2 bases, leaving 7 bases of the junction unmatched. CDR3 size: 16 residues.